This is a list of T cell receptor beta chains from one sample in a study of blood T cell repertoires in COVID-19. Sequencing used immunoSEQ multiplex PCR; TCRdb keeps in-frame clones, though not all of them. The sample records under 250,000 clones, roughly nine tenths being singletons. The sample comprised peripheral blood. The receptors were gathered from a woman aged 60 to 75 who had recovered from COVID-19. Each CDR3 is given with its conserved first and last residue. Fields, in order: V gene, J gene, clone size, D gene, CDR3 DNA, CDR3 protein. A D gene is named only where the DNA matches it firmly. Where a row states a size, it is once, few, many or the class of an expanded clone; other rows omit it.

>TRBV28|TRBJ1-4|NA|TRBD1
TGTGCCAGCAGTTTAAGTGGGACAGGGGGCGCAAGGGCAACTAATGAAAAACTGTTTTTT
CASSLSGTGGARATNEKLFF
>TRBV2|TRBJ1-5|NA|NA
TGTGCCAGCAGTGAGCAGAGCAATCAGCCCCAGCATTTT
CASSEQSNQPQHF
>TRBV2|TRBJ2-7|NA|TRBD1
TGTGCCAGCAGTGAGCTCACAGGGGGCTACGAGCAGTACTTC
CASSELTGGYEQYF
>TRBV11-1|TRBJ2-5|once|TRBD2
TGTGCCAGCAGCTTATGGGGAGCGGGGGGGCAAGAGACCCAGTACTTC
CASSLWGAGGQETQYF
>TRBV10-3|TRBJ1-2|NA|NA
TGTGCCATCAGTTCCGACAGCCTCGATGACTACACCTTC
CAISSDSLDDYTF
>TRBV7-9|TRBJ1-2|NA|NA
TGTGCCAGCAGCTTAGCGGCGGTCTATGGCTACACCTTC
CASSLAAVYGYTF
>TRBV7-3|TRBJ1-3|NA|NA
TGTGCCAGCAGCTCTACAGGGACCTCTGGAAACACCATATATTTT
CASSSTGTSGNTIYF
>TRBV5-1|TRBJ2-7|NA|TRBD2
TGCGCCAGCAGCTTAGGGGGACTAGCGGCCCACGAGCAGTACTTC
CASSLGGLAAHEQYF
>TRBV12-3/TRBV12-4|TRBJ1-2|NA|NA
TGTGCCAGCAGTTTAGGGACAGTCTATGGCTACACCTTC
CASSLGTVYGYTF
>TRBV7-7|TRBJ2-1|NA|TRBD1
TGTGCTAGCAGCCCGAGGATCGGGACAGGGTGGAATGAGCAGTTCTTC
CASSPRIGTGWNEQFF
>TRBV18|TRBJ1-6|once|NA
TGTGCCAGCTCAACTCGGACAAGGATATCACCCCTCCACTTT
CASSTRTRISPLHF
>TRBV28|TRBJ1-5|NA|NA
TGTGCCAGCAGGAAGGACAGTCCTCAGCCCCAGCATTTT
CASRKDSPQPQHF
>TRBV14|TRBJ1-1|NA|NA
TGTGCCAGCAGCCAATTTCGGGGGGGCACTGAAGCTTTCTTT
CASSQFRGGTEAFF
>TRBV27|TRBJ2-7|NA|NA
TGTGCCAGCGCGAAACTAGGGGACATCTACGAGCAGTACTTC
CASAKLGDIYEQYF
>TRBV18|TRBJ2-7|NA|NA
TGTGCCAGCTCACCAGGAGTGGTTTCGGGCGAGCAGTACTTC
CASSPGVVSGEQYF
>TRBV5-4|TRBJ1-6|NA|TRBD1
TGTGCCAGCAGCCCGGGACAGGGCCCCTTTCCCCTCCACTTT
CASSPGQGPFPLHF
>TRBV29-1|TRBJ1-1|NA|TRBD1
TGCAGCGTTGAGGGACAGGGAGGGGGAGGCACTGAAGCTTTCTTT
CSVEGQGGGGTEAFF
>TRBV4-1|TRBJ1-5|NA|TRBD1
TGCGCCAGCAGCCCTTCGGCGGGACAGAACAATCAGCCCCAGCATTTT
CASSPSAGQNNQPQHF
>TRBV9|TRBJ2-1|NA|NA
TGTGCCAGCAGCGTACTCTCAGGCACCTACAATGAGCAGTTCTTC
CASSVLSGTYNEQFF
>TRBV7-2|TRBJ1-1|NA|TRBD1
TGTGCCAGCAGCTCCCAGGGGGCGCGGGTGAACACTGAAGCTTTCTTT
CASSSQGARVNTEAFF
>TRBV11-2|TRBJ2-7|NA|NA
TGTGCCAGCAGCTCCCTCTCCGGCCAGGCCTACGAGCAGTACTTC
CASSSLSGQAYEQYF
>TRBV18|TRBJ2-5|NA|TRBD2
TGTGCCAGCTCACCACCGGGACTAGAGGAGACCCAGTACTTC
CASSPPGLEETQYF
>TRBV7-9|TRBJ1-1|few|TRBD1
TGTGCCAGCAGCCTCAGCGACAGGGAAACTGAAGCTTTCTTT
CASSLSDRETEAFF
>TRBV19|TRBJ2-7|NA|NA
TGTGCCAGTAGTACGAAGGACAAGCCTTTCTACGAGCAGTACTTC
CASSTKDKPFYEQYF
>TRBV13|TRBJ1-3|NA|NA
TGTGCCAGCAGCTCCACCCCGGGGATCTCTGGAAACACCATATATTTT
CASSSTPGISGNTIYF
>TRBV7-2|TRBJ1-2|NA|NA
TGTGCCAGCAGCCCTCTCAAGCCCGGCTACACCTTC
CASSPLKPGYTF
>TRBV5-1|TRBJ2-1|NA|TRBD1
TGCGCCAGCAGCCTCGAGGGGGCTTTAGATGAGCAGTTCTTC
CASSLEGALDEQFF
>TRBV5-1|TRBJ2-5|NA|NA
TGCGCCAGCAGCCTCAACGACGGAGCAGAGACCCAGTACTTC
CASSLNDGAETQYF
>TRBV21-1|TRBJ2-7|NA|NA
TGTGCCAGCAGCAAGATTTTGGCCCGTTCCTACGAGCAGTACTTC
CASSKILARSYEQYF
>TRBV19|TRBJ2-3|NA|NA
TGTGCCAGTAGTACTACTCCATCTTCAAGCACAGATACGCAGTATTTT
CASSTTPSSSTDTQYF
>TRBV6-6|TRBJ2-2|once|NA
TGTGCCAGCAGTTACACAGCGAACACCGGGGAGCTGTTTTTT
CASSYTANTGELFF
>TRBV7-9|TRBJ2-7|once|NA
TGTGCCAGCAGCCGAGACCGGGACATAAGCTACGAGCAGTACTTC
CASSRDRDISYEQYF
>TRBV6-5|TRBJ2-5|few|TRBD2
TGTGCCAGCGGAACTAGCGGGGGGGCAGAGACCCAGTACTTC
CASGTSGGAETQYF
>TRBV5-8|TRBJ1-5|NA|NA
TGTGCCAGCAGCCACCGGGATCAGCCCCAGCATTTT
CASSHRDQPQHF
>TRBV7-9|TRBJ2-3|NA|NA
TGTGCCAGCAGCTTAGCACAGATATTCAAAGATACGCAGTATTTT
CASSLAQIFKDTQYF
>TRBV19|TRBJ1-1|once|TRBD1
TGTGCCAGTAGGGCACAGGGGGATAACACTGAAGCTTTCTTT
CASRAQGDNTEAFF
>TRBV7-6|TRBJ1-1|NA|NA
TGTGCCAGCAGCTTATACGCGGGAAGCACTGAAGCTTTCTTT
CASSLYAGSTEAFF
>TRBV27|TRBJ2-3|NA|NA
TGTGCCAGCAGCCCCCTTACGGGGAGGACAGATACGCAGTATTTT
CASSPLTGRTDTQYF
>TRBV10-3|TRBJ2-2|NA|TRBD1
TGTGCCATCAGGGAAGGACAGGGAGGTACCGGGGAGCTGTTTTTT
CAIREGQGGTGELFF
>TRBV3-1/TRBV3-2|TRBJ2-4|NA|TRBD2
TGTGCCAGCAGTCCCGGACTAGCGGGGGGTGGGGCCAAAAACATTCAGTACTTC
CASSPGLAGGGAKNIQYF
>TRBV19|TRBJ1-2|NA|NA
TGTGCCAGTAACCTAGGGGGAGGGACCAACGGCTACACCTTC
CASNLGGGTNGYTF
>TRBV18|TRBJ1-1|NA|TRBD1
TGTGCCAGCTCACACTCCGTCAGGGGGCGAGGGACTGAAGCTTTCTTT
CASSHSVRGRGTEAFF
>TRBV28|TRBJ1-4|NA|TRBD1
TGTGCCAGCAGCCGAGGGGGCAATGAAAAACTGTTTTTT
CASSRGGNEKLFF
>TRBV18|TRBJ1-4|NA|NA
TGTGCCAGCTCACCTGACAGGTTTAGCGAAAAACTGTTTTTT
CASSPDRFSEKLFF
>TRBV3-1/TRBV3-2|TRBJ2-1|NA|NA
TGTGCCAGCAGTCACGAGAGGGATGAGCAGTTCTTC
CASSHERDEQFF
>TRBV6-2/TRBV6-3|TRBJ1-5|NA|NA
TGTGCCAGCAGTTACGTCTTTGGCAATCAGCCCCAGCATTTT
CASSYVFGNQPQHF
>TRBV5-1|TRBJ1-6|NA|NA
TGCGCCAGCAGCTTGGGTGCGGGGGGAGTTAATTCACCCCTCCACTTT
CASSLGAGGVNSPLHF
>TRBV19|TRBJ1-6|NA|NA
TGTGCCAGTAGTATCGCAGGGGCCAATTCACCCCTCCACTTT
CASSIAGANSPLHF
>TRBV10-3|TRBJ2-2|NA|NA
TGTGCCATCAGTGAGTACGGAGGCACCGGGGAGCTGTTTTTT
CAISEYGGTGELFF
>TRBV7-2|TRBJ2-5|few|TRBD1
TGTGCCAGCAGCTTGGGGACAGGGGAAGAGACCCAGTACTTC
CASSLGTGEETQYF
>TRBV7-2|TRBJ1-6|NA|NA
TGTGCCAGCAGCTTAAATGGGGGCCAGCTTAATTCACCCCTCCACTTT
CASSLNGGQLNSPLHF
>TRBV2|TRBJ1-5|few|TRBD1
TGTGCCAGCAAGGGACAGGGTTCTTTTCAGCCCCAGCATTTT
CASKGQGSFQPQHF
>TRBV5-1|TRBJ2-2|NA|TRBD2
TGCGCCAGCAGCCCTGGACTAGCCTCGCCAGGGGCCGGGGAGCTGTTTTTT
CASSPGLASPGAGELFF
>TRBV12-3/TRBV12-4|TRBJ2-7|NA|NA
TGTGCCAGCAGTTCGGTGAACCCCTACGAGCAGTACTTC
CASSSVNPYEQYF
>TRBV7-3|TRBJ1-5|NA|NA
TGTGCCAGCAGCCGAGGTGCCAATCAGCCCCAGCATTTT
CASSRGANQPQHF
>TRBV27|TRBJ2-7|NA|TRBD2
TGTGCCAGCAGCCTAGGGACTAGCTACTCCTACGAGCAGTACTTC
CASSLGTSYSYEQYF